These 2 T cell receptor beta chains were all obtained from the same sample, sequenced in a study of CD8 T cells in ankylosing spondylitis. What these receptors recognize is not known. TCRdb used MiXCR to reprocess the 5' RACE reads, holding one entry per CDR3 protein. The top ten hold about 0.89% of the sample, which has 350,000 to 450,000 distinct CDR3 sequences, about 25% seen once. Study-wide findings and caveats: Blood of patients with ankylosing spondylitis appeared to be characterized by a TCR beta motif of about 8 highly homologous variants.

Sequenced sample: blood, either unsorted or a sorted T cell fraction (not recorded which). Receptor source: a male donor with ankylosing spondylitis.

V is TRBV7-9 and J is TRBJ2-1; TRBD2 is a possible D gene (5 bases). Germline V gives CDR1 SEHNR, CDR2 FQNEAQ (reference sequence). Trimming shortened V by 6 bases and J by 12 bases, and 12 bases separated the two germline ends. This CDR3 is 11 amino acids long. CDR3 residues: CASRAAGLQFF. The CDR3, as DNA: TGTGCCAGCAGGGCGGCGGGTTTGCAGTTCTTC. Looking up the rest from reference TRBV7-9 and TRBJ2-1 gives the full variable domain: DTGVSQNPRHKITKRGQNVTFRCDPISEHNRLYWYRQTLGQGPEFLTYFQNEAQLEKSRLLSDRFSAERPKGSFSTLEIQRTEQGDSAMYLCASRAAGLQFFGPGTRLTVL.

This clonotype has more than one count but fewer than ten. This chain links TRBV5-1 with TRBJ2-1; 10 nucleotides line up with TRBD2. Losses at the gene ends were 1 base for V and 3 bases for J; bases not matched to a gene: 4. The length of the CDR3 is 16 residues. Germline V gene data show CDR1 as SGHRS and CDR2 as YFSETQ. The CDR3 is CASSLMSGRGYNEQFF. The CDR3 nucleotides are TGCGCCAGCAGCTTGATGAGCGGGAGGGGCTACAATGAGCAGTTCTTC.